A selection of T cell receptor beta chains follows, all from one sample in a study of shared clonotypes between healthy human individuals. Assay: immunoSEQ multiplex PCR; the TCRdb copy retains only in-frame clones and omits some. Of hundreds of thousands of clones listed, less than 80% were seen once; the top ten hold less than 2%. Sequencing was carried out using memory CD4+ T cells sorted from blood. These receptors were obtained from a young woman in good health. Each CDR3 is given with its conserved first and last residue. D genes are given only for firm matches.

NA TRBJ2-1 TRBV7-9 CASRSEGPYNEQFF TGTGCCAGCAGGTCAGAAGGCCCCTACAATGAGCAGTTCTTC
TRBD2 TRBJ2-1 TRBV4-1 CASSPQTSGALFF TGCGCCAGCAGCCCCCAGACTAGCGGGGCTTTGTTCTTC
NA TRBJ2-7 TRBV12-2 CAGDSGNSYEQYF TGTGCAGGCGATAGCGGAAACTCCTACGAGCAGTACTTC
NA TRBJ2-2 TRBV5-1 CASSLATWGELFF TGCGCCAGCAGCTTGGCCACTTGGGGGGAGCTGTTTTTT
NA TRBJ1-6 TRBV4-1 CASSQEVGRFNSPLHF TGCGCCAGCAGCCAAGAGGTGGGGAGGTTTAATTCACCCCTCCACTTT
NA TRBJ1-3 TRBV18 CASSPTWEGYGNTIYF TGTGCCAGCTCGCCTACCTGGGAAGGTTATGGAAACACCATATATTTT
NA TRBJ2-5 TRBV7-2 CASSPQSGGRETQYF TGTGCCAGCAGCCCCCAGAGTGGGGGGCGGGAGACCCAGTACTTC
NA TRBJ1-5 TRBV28 CASSLNMVGNQPQHF TGTGCCAGCAGCCTAAATATGGTGGGGAATCAGCCCCAGCATTTT
TRBD1 TRBJ2-7 TRBV9 CASSPGEGQGAPHEQYF TGTGCCAGCAGCCCGGGAGAAGGACAGGGGGCCCCCCACGAGCAGTACTTC
NA TRBJ2-2 TRBV9 CASRKGVVTGELFF TGTGCCAGCAGAAAGGGCGTTGTGACCGGGGAGCTGTTTTTT
TRBD1 TRBJ2-2 TRBV19 CASSMRQGNTGELFF TGTGCCAGTAGTATGCGACAGGGGAACACCGGGGAGCTGTTTTTT
NA TRBJ1-4 TRBV5-1 CASSLGDTGGGKLFF TGCGCCAGCAGCTTGGGGGACACTGGGGGTGGAAAACTGTTTTTT